What follows are 18 T cell receptor beta chains derived from one specimen sequenced in a study of blood T cell repertoires in COVID-19. The protocol was immunoSEQ multiplex PCR, while the TCRdb copy is restricted to in-frame clones and leaves out a portion. Of a few hundred thousand clones in the sample, 70% to 90% were seen once. Sample: peripheral blood. All receptors come from a human donor in a cohort sampled during active COVID-19.

The chain links TRBV3-1 (or the pseudogene TRBV3-2) to TRBJ2-7; tentative D call: TRBD2 (6 bases). Between the trimmed V and J ends, which lost 4 bases and 3 bases, there was a span of 19 bases. The CDR3 runs 16 residues. Germline-derived CDR1 and CDR2 are LGHDT and YNNKEL (reference sequence). The CDR3, as DNA: TGTGCCAGCAGCCCCCCGAGGGCGGCGGGGATCTACGAGCAGTACTTC. This codes for CASSPPRAAGIYEQYF.

V usage is TRBV6-1 and J usage is TRBJ2-5; TRBD1 might be the D (6 bases). This CDR3 comprises 17 residues. Between the trimmed V and J ends, which lost 3 bases and 5 bases, there was a span of 22 bases. Germline lookup yields CDR1 MNHNS and CDR2 SASEGT. CDR3 in DNA: TGTGCCAGCAGTGATACAGGGAGAGGGGACGAGCGGGAGACCCAGTACTTC. It translates to CASSDTGRGDERETQYF.

The gene calls are TRBV7-9 and TRBJ1-4; the D is unclear. CDR3 size: 14 residues. Per germline, CDR1 SEHNR and CDR2 FQNEAQ (reference sequence). Deletions cut 1 base from V and 4 bases from J, with 7 bases between. In DNA, the CDR3 is TGTGCCAGCAGCTTAGAGGACTTTAATGAAAAACTGTTTTTT. The encoded protein is CASSLEDFNEKLFF.

This clone appeared once. The CDR3 bases are TGTGCCAGCAGCCAAACAGTCTCTGGAAACACCATATATTTT. It is translated as CASSQTVSGNTIYF. This chain links TRBV14 with TRBJ1-3; D not resolved. The V end lost 2 bases, the J end lost 0 bases, and 5 bases lay between the germline ends. Germline-derived CDR1 and CDR2 are SGHDN and FVKESK. CDR3 length: 14 residues.

This clone was counted between two and nine times. V is TRBV5-1 and J is TRBJ1-3; 9 bases align to TRBD1. V lost 0 bases to trimming and J lost 1 base; unmatched junction nucleotides: 2. CDR3 length: 16 residues. CDR1 and CDR2 (germline): SGHRS, YFSETQ. The CDR3 protein is CASSLGGQGSGNTIYF. CDR3 nucleotide sequence: TGCGCCAGCAGCTTGGGGGGACAGGGATCTGGAAACACCATATATTTT.

The CDR3 sequence: CASSQDRLSWYEQYF. CDR3 nucleotide sequence: TGTGCCAGCAGCCAAGATAGACTATCCTGGTACGAGCAGTACTTC. The genes are TRBV3-1 (or the pseudogene TRBV3-2) and TRBJ2-7, with a weak D call TRBD2 (5 bases). V was cut by 0 bases and J by 4 bases, with 13 bases left in between. Looked up from germline, CDR1 is LGHDT and CDR2 is YNNKEL (reference sequence). The CDR3 runs to 15 residues.

The chain recombines TRBV5-1 with TRBJ2-2; possibly TRBD2 for D (5 bases). From germline, CDR1 is SGHRS and CDR2 YFSETQ. The CDR3 extends over 15 amino acids. The V end lost 3 bases, the J end lost 1 base, and 10 bases lay between the germline ends. The CDR3 sequence: CASSWTLENTGELFF. The CDR3 DNA reads TGCGCCAGCAGCTGGACTCTTGAGAACACCGGGGAGCTGTTTTTT.

The chain links TRBV9 to TRBJ2-7, with 10 positions matching TRBD1. Losses at the gene ends were 4 bases for V and 4 bases for J; bases not matched to a gene: 11. Germline values: CDR1 SGDLS, CDR2 YYNGEE. The CDR3 extends over 16 amino acids. The CDR3 bases are TGTGCCAGCAGCCGCGATGGGGGACAGGGGATTTACGAGCAGTACTTC. Protein sequence: CASSRDGGQGIYEQYF. The full variable domain, its missing parts supplied by reference TRBV9 and TRBJ2-7, is DSGVTQTPKHLITATGQRVTLRCSPRSGDLSVYWYQQSLDQGLQFLIQYYNGEERAKGNILERFSAQQFPDLHSELNLSSLELGDSALYFCASSRDGGQGIYEQYFGPGTRLTVT.

The chain carries TRBV9 and TRBJ2-3; 11 bases line up with TRBD2. Germline V lookup: CDR1 SGDLS, CDR2 YYNGEE. With V trimmed by 3 bases and J by 4 bases, 7 bases remained unmatched. The CDR3 sequence is 16 residues long. The CDR3 coding sequence is TGTGCCAGCAGCGCAATAATAGCGGGAGGGGCAGATACGCAGTATTTT. Its protein product is CASSAIIAGGADTQYF. Full variable domain (missing parts from reference TRBV9 and TRBJ2-3): DSGVTQTPKHLITATGQRVTLRCSPRSGDLSVYWYQQSLDQGLQFLIQYYNGEERAKGNILERFSAQQFPDLHSELNLSSLELGDSALYFCASSAIIAGGADTQYFGPGTRLTVL.

Here the CDR3 DNA reads TGTGCCACCAGTGATTCCCTCGGCGGGAGTTACAATGAGCAGTTCTTC. Encoded protein: CATSDSLGGSYNEQFF. The rearrangement joins TRBV24-1 to TRBJ2-1; 7 positions agree with TRBD2. CDR1 and CDR2 from the germline V gene are KGHDR and SFDVKD. Unmatched junction bases numbered 7, after V lost 2 bases and J lost 4 bases. CDR3 size: 16 residues.

The rearrangement links TRBV9 to TRBJ1-2; a possible D gene is TRBD1 (6 bases). The V end lost 4 bases, the J end lost 6 bases, and 22 bases lay between the germline ends. The CDR3 contains 16 residues. Germline V gene lookup returns CDR1 SGDLS and CDR2 YYNGEE. CDR3 region: CASSTLLQGSLDGYTF. The CDR3 coding sequence is TGTGCCAGCAGCACCTTATTACAGGGATCTTTGGATGGCTACACCTTC.

The chain carries TRBV15 and TRBJ2-7; D possibly corresponds to TRBD2 (6 bases). This CDR3 is 14 amino acids long. The V gene lost 1 base and the J gene lost 4 bases, with 11 bases spanning the gap. From germline, CDR1 is LNHNV and CDR2 YYDKDF (reference sequence). In DNA, the CDR3 is TGTGCCACCAGCAGAGGATCGGGACTGTACGAGCAGTACTTC. Protein sequence: CATSRGSGLYEQYF.

The genes are TRBV6-2 or TRBV6-3 and TRBJ2-7; 8 bases fit TRBD1. V lost 5 bases to trimming and J lost 3 bases; unmatched junction nucleotides: 6. Looked up from germline, CDR1 is MNHEY and CDR2 is SVGEGT. The length of the CDR3 is 14 residues. This chain's CDR3 is CASSLAGGIYEQYF. In nucleotides, the CDR3 is TGTGCCAGCAGTCTCGCAGGGGGCATCTACGAGCAGTACTTC.

The gene calls are TRBV5-8 and TRBJ2-7; tentatively, D is TRBD2 (6 bases). The V end was cut by 3 bases, the J end by 6 bases, with 10 bases between. Germline CDR1 reads SGHTS; CDR2 reads YDEGEE. This CDR3 has 12 amino acids. CDR3 DNA: TGTGCCAGCAGCTCACTAGCCCCCGAGCAGTACTTC. Its protein product is CASSSLAPEQYF. The full variable domain, its missing parts supplied by reference TRBV5-8 and TRBJ2-7, is EAGVTQSPTHLIKTRGQQATLRCSPISGHTSVYWYQQALGLGLQFLLWYDEGEERNRGNFPPRFSGRQFPNYSSELNVNALELEDSALYLCASSSLAPEQYFGPGTRLTVT.

This clone has a single count. The gene calls are TRBV19 and TRBJ1-4; 12 bases agree with TRBD1. The length of the CDR3 is 16 residues. With V trimmed by 5 bases and J by 7 bases, 8 bases remained unmatched. Germline V lookup: CDR1 LNHDA, CDR2 SQIVND (reference sequence). In DNA form, the CDR3 reads TGTGCCAGTAGTGTCCCGGGACAGGGGGCAGGTGAAAAACTGTTTTTT. It yields the protein CASSVPGQGAGEKLFF.

The chain joins TRBV7-8 to TRBJ2-2; TRBD2 is a possible D gene (6 bases). The CDR3 covers 13 residues. Germline V CDR1 and CDR2: SGHVS, FQNEAQ. V was trimmed by 1 base and J by 8 bases, leaving 8 bases between them. CDR3 region: CASSLGGVGELFF. For the CDR3, the DNA is TGTGCCAGCAGCTTAGGGGGGGTTGGGGAGCTGTTTTTT.

The chain employs TRBV28 and TRBJ1-5; perhaps TRBD1 as D (6 bases). Germline V gene sequence: CDR1 MDHEN, CDR2 SYDVKM. The CDR3 covers 17 residues. V was clipped by 5 bases and J by 1 base, with 18 bases between them. In DNA form, the CDR3 reads TGTGCCAGCAGTCCCATAGGGGGGGGTGTGAGCAATCAGCCCCAGCATTTT. This codes for CASSPIGGGVSNQPQHF.

The V call is TRBV7-2, the J call TRBJ1-1; 7 bases fit TRBD1. The trim removed 5 bases at V and 3 bases at J, leaving 9 bases unmatched. The CDR3 extends over 15 amino acids. Germline CDR1 and CDR2: SGHTA and FQGNSA. The CDR3 here is CASSADPGQYTEAFF. CDR3 DNA sequence: TGTGCCAGCAGCGCAGATCCGGGACAGTACACTGAAGCTTTCTTT.